This T cell receptor (beta chain) emerged from a study of shared clonotypes between healthy human individuals. Turning to the study itself: Donors consisted of a couple of women and three men between 18 and 49.

The germline CDR1 and CDR2 sequences are KGHSH and LQKENI. Germline trimming cut 8 bases from V and 3 bases from J; bases unmatched to any gene: 15. The CDR3 sequence is 16 residues long. Clones were read by immunoSEQ multiplex PCR, and TCRdb kept only the in-frame ones, dropping some. The sample records about 2.4 million clones, over 85% being singletons. This chain joins TRBV18 and TRBJ1-2; 7 nucleotides match TRBD1. Source material: naive CD4+ T cells sorted from blood. Subset reported: CD45RA+ positively selected. This clonotype originated in a man between 18 and 29 years old in good health. The CDR3 is CASTIDLFGTDYGYTF. CDR3 coding DNA: TGTGCCAGCACTATAGACTTATTCGGGACAGACTATGGCTACACCTTC. The whole variable domain, filled in from reference TRBV18 and TRBJ1-2, reads NAGVMQNPRHLVRRRGQEARLRCSPMKGHSHVYWYRQLPEEGLKFMVYLQKENIIDESGMPKERFSAEFPKEGPSILRIQQVVRGDSAAYFCASTIDLFGTDYGYTFGSGTRLTVV.